This TCR beta chain stems from a study of Ad26.COV2.S vaccination and SARS-CoV-2 variants. Stated treatment: roughly 20 received Ad26.COV2.S at low or high dose, single or two shots; about 5 received placebo; per-sample allocation not given. At day 63 after the first vaccine or placebo injection, samples were drawn. Built on an Ad26 vector, the vaccine expressed Wuhan-strain SARS-CoV-2 spike. Measured with immunoSEQ multiplex PCR; TCRdb has only the in-frame clones, and not every one. The top ten hold just under 7.5% of the sample, which has around 400,000 clones, 83% seen once. A note on this clone: Its antigen is undetermined.

Study results and caveats: Vaccinees reportedly had broad spike-specific CD8+ and CD4+ T cell responses.

This CDR3 is built from 16 residues. In germline, CDR1 is SGDLS, CDR2 YYNGEE. V lost 0 bases and J lost 4, with 13 bases in between. Sequenced here: peripheral blood, sampled in a trial of Ad26.COV2.S vaccine versus placebo. This rearrangement joins TRBV9 to TRBJ2-2; D is perhaps TRBD2 (6 bases). This receptor was taken from a person between 18 and 65 years old who received the Ad26.COV2.S COVID-19 vaccine or a placebo. CDR3 sequence reads: CASSVVSGVFTGELFF. DNA for the CDR3: TGTGCCAGCAGCGTAGTCTCGGGAGTTTTCACCGGGGAGCTGTTTTTT.